This TCR beta chain was sequenced for a study of shared clonotypes between healthy human individuals. Samples underwent the assay at deep level. Sequencing used immunoSEQ multiplex PCR; TCRdb keeps in-frame clones, though not all of them. The table includes roughly 2 million clones, approximately 95% detected once. CDR3 length equals 13 residues. Trimming took off 2 bases at V and 7 bases at J, with 12 bases between the two ends. Germline V CDR1 and CDR2: SEHNR, FQNEAQ (reference sequence). Positively selected for CCR7, the CD45RO-negative cells used as naive CD8 cells excluded terminally differentiated effector memory CD45RA+ cells.

The clonotype originates from a man between 18 and 35 years old in good health. The sample consisted of naive CD8+ T cells sorted from blood. The chain carries TRBV7-9 and TRBJ2-7; D is unresolved. In nucleotides, the CDR3 is TGTGCCAGCAGCTTAAACTCCGGTGAAGAGCAGTACTTC. It specifies CASSLNSGEEQYF.